Listed below are T cell receptor beta chains from one sample, sequenced in a study of cytomegalovirus exposure and HLA in healthy donors. Libraries were prepared by immunoSEQ multiplex PCR; TCRdb keeps only in-frame clonotypes and omits some of them. The repertoire holds under 130,000 clones, 65% to 85% seen once, with approximately 3.8% in the top ten. The sample taken for sequencing was PBMCs. These receptors came from a man in his fifties or sixties in good health and CMV-seropositive. CDR3s include the opening cysteine and the closing phenylalanine or tryptophan. Fields, in order: CDR3 DNA, CDR3 protein, V gene, J gene, clone size, D gene. D genes are given only for firm matches. Some rows have no size entry. The others give once, few or many, or a class for an expanded clone.

CDR3nt: TGTGCCACCCTACAGGGGGGAACCTACAATGAGCAGTTCTTC
CDR3aa: CATLQGGTYNEQFF
v_gene: TRBV28
j_gene: TRBJ2-1
abundance: .
d_gene: TRBD1

CDR3nt: TGCGCCAGCAGCTCCGGACTAGAAAGCGGGGAGCTGTTTTTT
CDR3aa: CASSSGLESGELFF
v_gene: TRBV5-1
j_gene: TRBJ2-2
abundance: .
d_gene: TRBD2

CDR3nt: TGTGCCAGCAGCTCCAATGCGCAGAACACCGGGGAGCTGTTTTTT
CDR3aa: CASSSNAQNTGELFF
v_gene: TRBV7-3
j_gene: TRBJ2-2
abundance: .
d_gene: .

CDR3nt: TGTGCCAGCTCACCACAAGGCGGGAGAAACTCCTACGAGCAGTACTTC
CDR3aa: CASSPQGGRNSYEQYF
v_gene: TRBV18
j_gene: TRBJ2-7
abundance: .
d_gene: TRBD2

CDR3nt: TGTGCTAGTGGTTTGGCAACAGGGTTGGGGACTGAAGCTTTCTTT
CDR3aa: CASGLATGLGTEAFF
v_gene: TRBV12-5
j_gene: TRBJ1-1
abundance: once
d_gene: .

CDR3nt: TGTGCCAGCAACCGACAGGGGTTGGGCACTGAAGCTTTCTTT
CDR3aa: CASNRQGLGTEAFF
v_gene: TRBV2
j_gene: TRBJ1-1
abundance: .
d_gene: TRBD1

CDR3nt: TGTGCCAGCAGCTTGGGGGGTTATAGCAATCAGCCCCAGCATTTT
CDR3aa: CASSLGGYSNQPQHF
v_gene: TRBV7-9
j_gene: TRBJ1-5
abundance: .
d_gene: .

CDR3nt: TGTGCCAGCAGCCCCACGGGAGGCCTATCCTACGAGCAGTACTTC
CDR3aa: CASSPTGGLSYEQYF
v_gene: TRBV6-5
j_gene: TRBJ2-7
abundance: .
d_gene: TRBD2

CDR3nt: TGTGCCAGCTCAAGGACAGGGAGCGACTATGGCTACACCTTC
CDR3aa: CASSRTGSDYGYTF
v_gene: TRBV18
j_gene: TRBJ1-2
abundance: .
d_gene: TRBD1

CDR3nt: TGCGCCAGCAGGGCTGGGACAGGGACCTACGAGCAGTACTTC
CDR3aa: CASRAGTGTYEQYF
v_gene: TRBV10-2
j_gene: TRBJ2-7
abundance: .
d_gene: TRBD1

CDR3nt: TGTGCCAGCAGTGACACAGGGGGCCCTTATAGCAATCAGCCCCAGCATTTT
CDR3aa: CASSDTGGPYSNQPQHF
v_gene: TRBV2
j_gene: TRBJ1-5
abundance: once
d_gene: TRBD1

CDR3nt: TGTGCCAGCAGGGTGGGGGGAGTAGGCCTCTACGAGCAGTACTTC
CDR3aa: CASRVGGVGLYEQYF
v_gene: TRBV6-6
j_gene: TRBJ2-7
abundance: .
d_gene: .

CDR3nt: TGCAGCGCCGGCGGAGGCACTAATGAAAAACTGTTTTTT
CDR3aa: CSAGGGTNEKLFF
v_gene: TRBV29-1
j_gene: TRBJ1-4
abundance: .
d_gene: .

CDR3nt: TGTGCCAGCAAAGTTATACTAGCGGGAGACGAGCAGTACTTC
CDR3aa: CASKVILAGDEQYF
v_gene: TRBV28
j_gene: TRBJ2-7
abundance: .
d_gene: TRBD2

CDR3nt: TGTGCCAGCAGCCCCCTAGGCGGCTTAGCATTTGGAAACACCATATATTTT
CDR3aa: CASSPLGGLAFGNTIYF
v_gene: TRBV11-2
j_gene: TRBJ1-3
abundance: .
d_gene: .

CDR3nt: TGTGCCAGCAGCTTGGCCGGGACAGGGAGGGAGACCCAGTACTTC
CDR3aa: CASSLAGTGRETQYF
v_gene: TRBV5-6
j_gene: TRBJ2-5
abundance: .
d_gene: TRBD1

CDR3nt: TGTGCCAGCAAACTTGGACAGATGGGCTATGGCTACACCTTC
CDR3aa: CASKLGQMGYGYTF
v_gene: TRBV28
j_gene: TRBJ1-2
abundance: .
d_gene: .

CDR3nt: TGTGCCAGCAGTGAACTAGCGGGAGTAAATACGCAGTATTTT
CDR3aa: CASSELAGVNTQYF
v_gene: TRBV6-4
j_gene: TRBJ2-3
abundance: .
d_gene: TRBD2

CDR3nt: TGTGCCAGCAGTGAACAGGGGGCCTTGGGCGAGCAGTACTTC
CDR3aa: CASSEQGALGEQYF
v_gene: TRBV2
j_gene: TRBJ2-7
abundance: .
d_gene: TRBD1

CDR3nt: TGTGCCAGCAGCTTAGGGGGCACGGAGACCCAGTACTTC
CDR3aa: CASSLGGTETQYF
v_gene: TRBV7-3
j_gene: TRBJ2-5
abundance: .
d_gene: .

CDR3nt: TGTGCCAGCAGTTCCCTCGGGGGAGGGAGTGGCTACACCTTC
CDR3aa: CASSSLGGGSGYTF
v_gene: TRBV28
j_gene: TRBJ1-2
abundance: few
d_gene: .

CDR3nt: TGCGCCAGCAGCTTGGGAGGCAGCAATGAGCAGTTCTTC
CDR3aa: CASSLGGSNEQFF
v_gene: TRBV5-1
j_gene: TRBJ2-1
abundance: .
d_gene: .

CDR3nt: TGTGCCAGCAGTTACAGCGGGAGCACAGATACGCAGTATTTT
CDR3aa: CASSYSGSTDTQYF
v_gene: TRBV6-5
j_gene: TRBJ2-3
abundance: .
d_gene: .

CDR3nt: TGTGCCAGCAGGTACCGGGACAGGGACCACTCTGGGGCCAACGTCCTGACTTTC
CDR3aa: CASRYRDRDHSGANVLTF
v_gene: TRBV7-9
j_gene: TRBJ2-6
abundance: .
d_gene: TRBD1

CDR3nt: TGTGCCAGCAGCTTACAGGGGGCGAGCAATCAGCCCCAGCATTTT
CDR3aa: CASSLQGASNQPQHF
v_gene: TRBV27
j_gene: TRBJ1-5
abundance: .
d_gene: TRBD1

CDR3nt: TGTGCCAGCAGCTATGGGACAGGGGGCTTGTATGAGCAGTTCTTC
CDR3aa: CASSYGTGGLYEQFF
v_gene: TRBV7-3
j_gene: TRBJ2-1
abundance: .
d_gene: TRBD1

CDR3nt: TGTGCCAGCAGTTTTACAGGGGGCCCCCAAGAGACCCAGTACTTC
CDR3aa: CASSFTGGPQETQYF
v_gene: TRBV27
j_gene: TRBJ2-5
abundance: .
d_gene: TRBD1

CDR3nt: TGTGCCAGCAGCCAAGGAGGCCAACTCTTTTCCGGGGAGCTGTTTTTT
CDR3aa: CASSQGGQLFSGELFF
v_gene: TRBV14
j_gene: TRBJ2-2
abundance: .
d_gene: .

CDR3nt: TGTGCCAGCAGTTACTATAGCCAGGGGGGGACCCAGTACTTC
CDR3aa: CASSYYSQGGTQYF
v_gene: TRBV6-5
j_gene: TRBJ2-5
abundance: .
d_gene: .

CDR3nt: TGTGCCAGCAGTCCACGACAGGGGCTGACCTACAATGAGCAGTTCTTC
CDR3aa: CASSPRQGLTYNEQFF
v_gene: TRBV27
j_gene: TRBJ2-1
abundance: .
d_gene: TRBD1

CDR3nt: TGTGCCAGCAGCATTACAAGGGGGAACCCGCCAGATACGCAGTATTTT
CDR3aa: CASSITRGNPPDTQYF
v_gene: TRBV9
j_gene: TRBJ2-3
abundance: few
d_gene: .

CDR3nt: TGTGCCAGCAGCTTGCCGTGGGAGGGAAACATTCAGTACTTC
CDR3aa: CASSLPWEGNIQYF
v_gene: TRBV5-5
j_gene: TRBJ2-4
abundance: .
d_gene: TRBD2

CDR3nt: TGTGCCAGCAGGCCCCCGGGAGGAGGGGAGACCCAGTACTTC
CDR3aa: CASRPPGGGETQYF
v_gene: TRBV6-6
j_gene: TRBJ2-5
abundance: .
d_gene: TRBD2

CDR3nt: TGTGCCAGCAGTCTACGCCGGGATACCGGCGGCTACACCTTC
CDR3aa: CASSLRRDTGGYTF
v_gene: TRBV6-1
j_gene: TRBJ1-2
abundance: .
d_gene: .

CDR3nt: TGTGCCTGGAGGCTCACTTTGGGGGGCTCCTACAATGAGCAGTTCTTC
CDR3aa: CAWRLTLGGSYNEQFF
v_gene: TRBV30
j_gene: TRBJ2-1
abundance: .
d_gene: .

CDR3nt: TGCGCCAGCAGCCAAGGAGAGAACACCGGGGAGCTGTTTTTT
CDR3aa: CASSQGENTGELFF
v_gene: TRBV4-1
j_gene: TRBJ2-2
abundance: .
d_gene: .

CDR3nt: TGTGCCAGCAGTTTGAGACACCCGGGACTAGGCCACAATGAGCAGTTCTTC
CDR3aa: CASSLRHPGLGHNEQFF
v_gene: TRBV27
j_gene: TRBJ2-1
abundance: .
d_gene: TRBD2

CDR3nt: TGTGCCAGCAGTCAATCGGGACAGGGCAATTCACCCCTCCACTTT
CDR3aa: CASSQSGQGNSPLHF
v_gene: TRBV6-6
j_gene: TRBJ1-6
abundance: .
d_gene: TRBD1

CDR3nt: TGTGCCAGCAGCTTACTGACAGGGGGAGGCACAGATACGCAGTATTTT
CDR3aa: CASSLLTGGGTDTQYF
v_gene: TRBV7-8
j_gene: TRBJ2-3
abundance: .
d_gene: TRBD1

CDR3nt: TGCGCCAGCAGCCAAAACACAGGGTTCCCCTACGAGCAGTACTTC
CDR3aa: CASSQNTGFPYEQYF
v_gene: TRBV4-3
j_gene: TRBJ2-7
abundance: few
d_gene: .

CDR3nt: TGTGCCAGCAGCTTGGGACTAGCGGGAGCCAAAAACATTCAGTACTTC
CDR3aa: CASSLGLAGAKNIQYF
v_gene: TRBV5-4
j_gene: TRBJ2-4
abundance: .
d_gene: TRBD2

CDR3nt: TGTGCCAGCAGCTTAGCGCCCGCTACCTACGAGCAGTACTTC
CDR3aa: CASSLAPATYEQYF
v_gene: TRBV7-2
j_gene: TRBJ2-7
abundance: .
d_gene: .

CDR3nt: TGCGCCAGCACGATGACAGGGGGCCAAGAGACCCAGTACTTC
CDR3aa: CASTMTGGQETQYF
v_gene: TRBV5-1
j_gene: TRBJ2-5
abundance: .
d_gene: TRBD1

CDR3nt: TGCAGCGTTGAAGGGAGGATCTCCTACAATGAGCAGTTCTTC
CDR3aa: CSVEGRISYNEQFF
v_gene: TRBV29-1
j_gene: TRBJ2-1
abundance: few
d_gene: .

CDR3nt: TGTGCCAGCAGCCGACCGGGACAGGGTAAGGGAGGGCGTTCCTACGAGCAGTACTTC
CDR3aa: CASSRPGQGKGGRSYEQYF
v_gene: TRBV14
j_gene: TRBJ2-7
abundance: few
d_gene: TRBD1

CDR3nt: TGTGCCTGGAGTGCCCTAGTGGGAGGGCTTGCTGAGCAGTTCTTC
CDR3aa: CAWSALVGGLAEQFF
v_gene: TRBV30
j_gene: TRBJ2-1
abundance: .
d_gene: TRBD2